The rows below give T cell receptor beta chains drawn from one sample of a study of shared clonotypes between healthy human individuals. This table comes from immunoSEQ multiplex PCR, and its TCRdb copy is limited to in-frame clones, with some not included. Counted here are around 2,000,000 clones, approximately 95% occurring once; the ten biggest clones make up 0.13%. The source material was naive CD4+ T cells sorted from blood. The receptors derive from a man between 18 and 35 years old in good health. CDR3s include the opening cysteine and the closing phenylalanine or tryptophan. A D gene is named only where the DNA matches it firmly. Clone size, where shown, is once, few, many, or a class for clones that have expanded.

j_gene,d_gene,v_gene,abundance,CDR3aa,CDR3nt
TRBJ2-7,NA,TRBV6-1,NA,CASSEASGWGLSYEQYF,TGTGCCAGCAGTGAAGCATCGGGCTGGGGACTCTCCTACGAGCAGTACTTC
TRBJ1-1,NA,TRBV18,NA,CASSPPTQEAFF,TGTGCCAGCTCACCACCGACACAGGAAGCTTTCTTT
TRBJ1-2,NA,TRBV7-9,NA,CASLQNPGNYGYTF,TGTGCCAGCCTACAAAATCCGGGAAACTATGGCTACACCTTC
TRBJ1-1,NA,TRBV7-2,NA,CASSLWEDTEAFF,TGTGCCAGCAGCTTGTGGGAAGACACTGAAGCTTTCTTT
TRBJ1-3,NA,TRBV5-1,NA,CASSATGSSGNTIYF,TGCGCCAGCAGCGCCACAGGGAGCTCTGGAAACACCATATATTTT
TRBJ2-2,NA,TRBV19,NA,CASSTAQGIGELFF,TGTGCCAGTAGTACAGCACAGGGTATCGGGGAGCTGTTTTTT
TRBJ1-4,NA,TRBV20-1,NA,CSAGTNEKLFF,TGCAGTGCTGGGACTAATGAAAAACTGTTTTTT
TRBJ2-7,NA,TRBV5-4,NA,CASSLKKPPYEQYF,TGTGCCAGCAGCTTGAAAAAGCCTCCCTACGAGCAGTACTTC
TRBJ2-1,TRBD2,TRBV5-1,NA,CASSLGGTSGHNEQFF,TGCGCCAGCAGCTTGGGCGGGACTAGCGGTCACAATGAGCAGTTCTTC
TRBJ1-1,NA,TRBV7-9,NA,CASSLGWETPTGAFF,TGTGCCAGCAGCTTAGGTTGGGAGACCCCAACCGGGGCTTTCTTT
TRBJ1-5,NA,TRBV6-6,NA,CASSEDSTSNQPQHF,TGTGCCAGCAGTGAGGACAGCACGAGCAATCAGCCCCAGCATTTT
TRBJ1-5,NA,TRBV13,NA,CASSPGGLSDQPQHF,TGTGCCAGCAGCCCTGGCGGACTAAGCGATCAGCCCCAGCATTTT
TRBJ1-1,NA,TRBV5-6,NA,CASSPQVRTEAFF,TGTGCCAGCAGCCCACAGGTACGGACTGAAGCTTTCTTT
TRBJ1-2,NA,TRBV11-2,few,CASSPGRGYGYTF,TGTGCCAGCAGCCCAGGACGTGGCTATGGCTACACCTTC
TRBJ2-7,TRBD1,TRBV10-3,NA,CAISGGDRESSYEQYF,TGTGCCATCAGTGGAGGGGACAGGGAAAGCTCCTACGAGCAGTACTTC
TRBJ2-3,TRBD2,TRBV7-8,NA,CASSSVVAGAADTQYF,TGTGCCAGCAGCTCGGTGGTGGCGGGAGCGGCAGATACGCAGTATTTT
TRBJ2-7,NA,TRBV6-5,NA,CASSYSTLDTFYEQYF,TGTGCCAGCAGTTACTCGACCCTTGACACATTTTACGAGCAGTACTTC
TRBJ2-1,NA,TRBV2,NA,CASLSGEQFF,TGTGCCAGCCTCTCGGGTGAGCAGTTCTTC
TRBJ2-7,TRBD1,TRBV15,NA,CATSRLAGTGTYEQYF,TGTGCCACCAGCAGACTAGCCGGGACAGGCACCTACGAGCAGTACTTC
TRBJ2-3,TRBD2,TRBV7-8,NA,CASSVSGGLTDTQYF,TGTGCCAGCAGCGTTAGCGGGGGCCTCACAGATACGCAGTATTTT
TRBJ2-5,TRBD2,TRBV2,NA,CASNPSGGPSGVTQYF,TGTGCCAGCAACCCTTCGGGGGGACCTTCCGGGGTGACCCAGTACTTC
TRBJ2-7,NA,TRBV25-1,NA,CASSEYVSTGSYEQYF,TGTGCCAGCAGTGAATACGTCAGCACAGGATCCTACGAGCAGTACTTC
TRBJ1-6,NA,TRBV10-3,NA,CAISESAVSSPLHF,TGTGCCATCAGTGAGTCGGCGGTTAGCTCACCCCTCCACTTT
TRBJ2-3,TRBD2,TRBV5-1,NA,CASSLGLPTDTQYF,TGCGCCAGCAGCCTGGGACTACCCACAGATACGCAGTATTTT
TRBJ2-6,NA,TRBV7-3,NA,CASSPQGTGANVLTF,TGTGCCAGCAGCCCCCAGGGGACTGGGGCCAACGTCCTGACTTTC
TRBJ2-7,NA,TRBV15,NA,CATSRDFSGSPAVNF,TGTGCCACCAGCAGAGATTTTTCGGGCAGCCCCGCGGTGAACTTC
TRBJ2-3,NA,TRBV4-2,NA,CASSQGAGLTTDTQYF,TGTGCCAGCAGCCAGGGGGCGGGACTAACCACAGATACGCAGTATTTT
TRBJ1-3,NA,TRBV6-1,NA,CASIVGYSGNTIYF,TGTGCCAGCATCGTCGGATACTCTGGAAACACCATATATTTT
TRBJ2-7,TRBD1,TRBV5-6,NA,CASSPTGASLQYGEQYF,TGTGCCAGCAGCCCGACAGGGGCGTCCCTCCAGTACGGCGAGCAGTACTTC
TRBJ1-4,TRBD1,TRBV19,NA,CASSMQGQGTEKLFF,TGTGCCAGTAGTATGCAAGGACAGGGGACTGAAAAACTGTTTTTT
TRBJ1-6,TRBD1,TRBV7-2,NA,CASSSSTGIGSPLHF,TGTGCCAGCAGCTCCTCGACAGGGATCGGTTCACCCCTCCACTTT
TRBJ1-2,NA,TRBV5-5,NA,CASSLDPYGYTF,TGTGCCAGCAGCTTGGATCCGTATGGCTACACCTTC
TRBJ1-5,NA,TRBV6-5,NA,CASSPAGGNQPQHF,TGTGCCAGCAGTCCTGCAGGTGGCAATCAGCCCCAGCATTTT
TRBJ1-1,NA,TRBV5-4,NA,CASAYAEQGNTEAFF,TGTGCCAGCGCCTACGCGGAGCAGGGGAACACTGAAGCTTTCTTT
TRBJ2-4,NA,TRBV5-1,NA,CASSFRDSKNIQYF,TGCGCCAGCAGCTTCCGGGACTCCAAAAACATTCAGTACTTC
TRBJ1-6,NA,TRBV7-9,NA,CATDPENSPLHF,TGTGCCACAGACCCCGAAAATTCACCCCTCCACTTT
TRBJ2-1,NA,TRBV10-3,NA,CAIRDSGGKVEQFF,TGTGCCATCAGGGACTCTGGGGGCAAGGTGGAGCAGTTCTTC
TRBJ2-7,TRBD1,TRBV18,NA,CASSQNRDRASYEQYF,TGTGCCAGCTCACAAAACCGGGACAGGGCCTCCTACGAGCAGTACTTC
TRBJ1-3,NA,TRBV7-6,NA,CASSLSGYAGNTIYF,TGTGCCAGCAGCCTCAGCGGCTACGCGGGAAACACCATATATTTT
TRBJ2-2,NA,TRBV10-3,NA,CAIGARVTGELFF,TGTGCCATCGGAGCCAGGGTCACCGGGGAGCTGTTTTTT
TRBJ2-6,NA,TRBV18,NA,CASSSGVPGANVLTF,TGTGCCAGCAGCTCAGGGGTCCCTGGGGCCAACGTCCTGACTTTC
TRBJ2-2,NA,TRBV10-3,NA,CAISEYDFTGELFF,TGTGCCATCAGTGAGTACGACTTCACCGGGGAGCTGTTTTTT